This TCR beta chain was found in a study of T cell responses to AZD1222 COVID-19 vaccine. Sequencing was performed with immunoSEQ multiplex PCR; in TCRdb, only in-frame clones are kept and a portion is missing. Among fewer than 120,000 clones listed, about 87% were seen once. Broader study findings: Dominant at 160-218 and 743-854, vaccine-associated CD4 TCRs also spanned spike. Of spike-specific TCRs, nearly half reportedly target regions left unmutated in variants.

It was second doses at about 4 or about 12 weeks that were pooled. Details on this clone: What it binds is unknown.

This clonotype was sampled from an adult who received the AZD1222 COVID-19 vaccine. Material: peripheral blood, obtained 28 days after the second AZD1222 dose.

The CDR3 bases are TGTGCCAGTAGTTCAGGGATCTTCACTGAAGCTTTCTTT. Its protein product is CASSSGIFTEAFF. The chain is built from TRBV19 and TRBJ1-1, with D possibly being TRBD1 (5 bases). Germline V gene sequence: CDR1 LNHDA, CDR2 SQIVND (reference sequence). V dropped 5 bases and J dropped 4 bases, with 11 bases sitting between them. This CDR3 comprises 13 residues.